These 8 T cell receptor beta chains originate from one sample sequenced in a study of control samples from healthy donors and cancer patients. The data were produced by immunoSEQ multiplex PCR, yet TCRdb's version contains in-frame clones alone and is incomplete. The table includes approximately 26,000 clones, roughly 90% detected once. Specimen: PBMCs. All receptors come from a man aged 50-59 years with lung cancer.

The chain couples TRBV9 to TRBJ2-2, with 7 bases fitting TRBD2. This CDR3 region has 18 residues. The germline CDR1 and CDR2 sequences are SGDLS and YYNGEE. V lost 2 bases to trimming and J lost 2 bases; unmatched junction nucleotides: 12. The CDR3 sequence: CASSVGTITVINTGELFF. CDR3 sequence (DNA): TGTGCCAGCAGCGTCGGGACTATTACGGTCATTAACACCGGGGAGCTGTTTTTT.

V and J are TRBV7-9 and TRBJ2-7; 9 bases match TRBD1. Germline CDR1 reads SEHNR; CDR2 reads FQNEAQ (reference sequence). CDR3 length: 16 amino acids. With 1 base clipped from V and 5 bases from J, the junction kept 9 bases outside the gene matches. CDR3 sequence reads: CASSLGTGVIVNEQYF. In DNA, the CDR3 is TGTGCCAGCAGCTTAGGGACAGGGGTTATCGTGAACGAGCAGTACTTC.

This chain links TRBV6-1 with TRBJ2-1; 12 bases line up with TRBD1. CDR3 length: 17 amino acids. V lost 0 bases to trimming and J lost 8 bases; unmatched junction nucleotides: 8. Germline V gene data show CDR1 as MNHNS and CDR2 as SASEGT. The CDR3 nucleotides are TGTGCCAGCAGTGAAGCTGTGGGACAGGGGGCCTGGGATGAGCAGTTCTTC. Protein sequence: CASSEAVGQGAWDEQFF.

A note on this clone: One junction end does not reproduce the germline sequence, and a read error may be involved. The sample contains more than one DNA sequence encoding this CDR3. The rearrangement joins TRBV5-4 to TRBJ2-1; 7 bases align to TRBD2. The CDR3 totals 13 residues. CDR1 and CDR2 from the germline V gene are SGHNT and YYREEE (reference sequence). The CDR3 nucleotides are TGTGCCAGCAGCTTTCAATGGGGGGGTTCCTGTGTCTTC. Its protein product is CASSFQWGGSCVF.

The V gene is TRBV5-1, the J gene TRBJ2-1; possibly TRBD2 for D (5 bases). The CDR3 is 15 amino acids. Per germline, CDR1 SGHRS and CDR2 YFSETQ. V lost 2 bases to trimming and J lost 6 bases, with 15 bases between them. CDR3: CASSFAPGGSNEQFF. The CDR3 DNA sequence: TGCGCCAGCAGCTTTGCACCAGGAGGATCCAATGAGCAGTTCTTC.

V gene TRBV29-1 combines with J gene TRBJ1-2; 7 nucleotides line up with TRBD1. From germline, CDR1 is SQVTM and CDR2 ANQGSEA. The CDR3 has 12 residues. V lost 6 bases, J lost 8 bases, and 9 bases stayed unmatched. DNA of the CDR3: TGCAGCGTCCAGACAGGGTCTCAAGGCTACACCTTC. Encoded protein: CSVQTGSQGYTF.

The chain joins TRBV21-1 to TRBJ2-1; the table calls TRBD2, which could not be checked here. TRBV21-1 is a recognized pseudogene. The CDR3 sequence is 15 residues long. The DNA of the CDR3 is TGTGCCAGCAGCAAACTAGCGGGGGTGAACAATGAGCAGTTCTTC. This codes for CASSKLAGVNNEQFF.

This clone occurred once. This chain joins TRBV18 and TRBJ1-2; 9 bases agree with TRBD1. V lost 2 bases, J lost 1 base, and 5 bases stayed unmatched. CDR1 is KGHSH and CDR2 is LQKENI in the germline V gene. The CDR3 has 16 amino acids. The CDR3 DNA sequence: TGTGCCAGCTCACCAACCGGGACAGGGAGTAACTATGGCTACACCTTC. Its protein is CASSPTGTGSNYGYTF.